This entry concerns a single T cell receptor beta chain. Sequenced by immunoSEQ multiplex PCR; TCRdb stores in-frame clones only, minus some. The data hold roughly 110,000 clones, with 88% observed a single time. These data are taken from a study of blood T cell repertoires in COVID-19. Study-wide context: Collection of acute and convalescent COVID-19 samples took place in the United States, Italy and Spain.

The clonotype originates from a man aged 50 to 59 with active or convalescent COVID-19. The material sequenced was peripheral blood.

CDR3 coding DNA: TGTGCCAGCAGCAGACAGGGGAGTACTGAAGCTTTCTTT. Residues: CASSRQGSTEAFF. The genes are TRBV3-1 (or the pseudogene TRBV3-2) and TRBJ1-1, with 8 nucleotides matching TRBD1. Germline V CDR1 and CDR2: LGHDT, YNNKEL (reference sequence). Trimming cost V 5 bases and J 5 bases; bases outside gene matches: 4. The CDR3 loop spans 13 amino acids.